These 14 T cell receptor beta chains share one sample of origin, sequenced in a study of Graves' ophthalmopathy and Graves' hyperthyroidism. RNA transcripts were the source from which TCR beta CDR3 regions were amplified. HTBI primers were employed in first-round RT-PCR, then a second-round multiplex PCR followed. TCRdb re-called the multiplex PCR reads with MiXCR, one entry per CDR3 protein. The sample shows around 1.1 million distinct CDR3 sequences, about 36% of them seen only once. Source material: peripheral blood or thyroid tissue (not recorded which). The receptors come from an adult man with Graves' hyperthyroidism.

This clonotype was seen repeatedly, ten times or more. J is TRBJ2-5 and V is TRBV7-2; possibly TRBD2 for D (5 bases). The germline gives CDR1 SGHTA, CDR2 FQGNSA. The CDR3 consists of 14 residues. V was pared by 1 base and J by 5 bases, with 11 bases between. The CDR3 nucleotides read TGTGCCAGCAGCTTAGGAACTAGGAGGGAGACCCAGTACTTC. Its translation: CASSLGTRRETQYF.

This clonotype was counted at least ten times. The chain links TRBV19 to TRBJ2-2; unclear D gene. V gave up 9 bases and J gave up 6 bases, with 20 bases separating them. Germline lookup yields CDR1 LNHDA and CDR2 SQIVND (reference sequence). The CDR3 consists of 15 residues. The CDR3 DNA reads TGTGCCAGCCGCGTAAGGGAAGTTCAGGCCGGGGAGCTGTTTTTT. Protein product: CASRVREVQAGELFF.

About this clonotype itself: Its ends do not fully match the called genes, so a read error is possible. This rearrangement joins TRBV19 to TRBJ2-7; D possibly corresponds to TRBD1 (5 bases). Germline assignment: CDR1 LNHDA and CDR2 SQIVND (reference sequence). The CDR3 spans 13 residues. The CDR3: CASSVDSWGEQYF. The CDR3 region has the DNA TGTGCCAGTAGTGTCGACAGCTGGGGCGAGCAGTACTTT.

The chain is built from TRBV15 and TRBJ2-5; 10 bases line up with TRBD2. V trimming: 4 bases; J trimming: 2 bases; junction bases outside the gene matches: 10. CDR1 and CDR2 from the germline V gene are LNHNV and YYDKDF (reference sequence). The CDR3 is 17 amino acids. CDR3 DNA: TGTGCCACCAGCAAGATAGCGGGGGGCCTAAATCAAGAGACCCAGTACTTC. Amino acids: CATSKIAGGLNQETQYF.

A word on this clonotype: Germline and junction disagree at one end, which may indicate a read error. V gene TRBV9 combines with J gene TRBJ2-2; perhaps TRBD2 as D (5 bases). In germline, CDR1 is SGDLS, CDR2 YYNGEE. This CDR3 has 13 residues. The CDR3 DNA follows: TGTGCCAGCAGCGTAGACGACACCGGGGAGCTGTCTTTT. Translation: CASSVDDTGELSF.

Concerning this clonotype itself: At one of its ends the junction is not consistent with the germline gene, which may arise from a read error. The V and J genes are TRBV6-5 and TRBJ1-2, with D unresolved. This CDR3 is built from 14 residues. Germline assignment: CDR1 MNHEY and CDR2 SVGAGI. CDR3 nucleotide sequence: TGTGCCAGCAATTACCAAAGTTTCATCGATGGCTACACCTTC. Translated, it gives CASNYQSFIDGYTF.

The V call is TRBV5-6, the J call TRBJ1-5; D is possibly TRBD1 (6 bases). There are 17 residues in the CDR3. Germline CDR1 SGHDT, CDR2 YYEEEE. V was shortened by 0 bases and J by 0 bases, with 13 bases between the two germline ends. This CDR3 reads CASSLAQGGVSNQPQHF. CDR3 bases: TGTGCCAGCAGCTTGGCACAGGGAGGAGTTAGCAATCAGCCCCAGCATTTT. Combining the CDR3 with reference TRBV5-6 and TRBJ1-5 gives the whole variable domain DAGVTQSPTHLIKTRGQQVTLRCSPKSGHDTVSWYQQALGQGPQFIFQYYEEEERQRGNFPDRFSGHQFPNYSSELNVNALLLGDSALYLCASSLAQGGVSNQPQHFGDGTRLSIL.

The chain links TRBV2 to TRBJ2-3; TRBD2 might be the D (5 bases). The V end lost 4 bases, the J end lost 4 bases, and 15 bases lay between the germline ends. The CDR3 covers 15 residues. CDR1 and CDR2 from the germline V gene are SNHLY and FYNNEI. The CDR3 sequence: CASSVNEGSADTQYF. DNA of the CDR3: TGTGCCAGCAGTGTAAATGAGGGTAGTGCAGATACGCAGTATTTT. Together with reference TRBV2 and TRBJ2-3, the CDR3 gives the full variable domain: EPEVTQTPSHQVTQMGQEVILRCVPISNHLYFYWYRQILGQKVEFLVSFYNNEISEKSEIFDDQFSVERPDGSNFTLKIRSTKLEDSAMYFCASSVNEGSADTQYFGPGTRLTVL.

CDR3 coding DNA: TGTGCCAGTAGTTCGGGACAGGTGGGCTCCGGGGAGCTGTTTTTT. Protein product: CASSSGQVGSGELFF. V is TRBV19 and J is TRBJ2-2; 8 bases agree with TRBD1. The CDR3 has 15 residues. V lost 5 bases to trimming and J lost 6 bases; unmatched junction nucleotides: 8. Germline CDR1 LNHDA, CDR2 SQIVND (reference sequence).

In the case of this clonotype: Since a much larger clone is just one base distant, this may be a read error. This sequence joins TRBV7-9 and TRBJ2-2; 9 bases fit TRBD1. The J segment lost 7 bases and the V segment lost 1 base, leaving 4 bases of the junction unmatched. The CDR3 is 15 residues long. Per germline, CDR1 SEHNR and CDR2 FQNEAQ (reference sequence). The CDR3 protein is CASSLGQGDSGELFF. The DNA for the CDR3 is TGTGCCAGCAGCTTAGGACAGGGGGACAGCGGGGAGCTGTTTTTT.

This clonotype was found many times. This chain connects TRBV12-3 or TRBV12-4 to TRBJ1-1; unclear D gene. This CDR3 spans 13 amino acids. V dropped 4 bases and J dropped 0 bases, with 6 bases sitting between them. The CDR3 nucleotides read TGTGCCAGCAGTTGGACTGTGAACACTGAAGCTTTCTTT. Translated: CASSWTVNTEAFF.

This clonotype was seen many times. The V call is TRBV9, the J call TRBJ2-7; the D is unclear. The CDR3 has 15 residues. CDR1 SGDLS and CDR2 YYNGEE come from the germline V gene. V was pared by 0 bases and J by 4 bases, with 14 bases between. The CDR3 region is CASSVGPARGYEQYF. CDR3 DNA sequence: TGTGCCAGCAGCGTAGGGCCGGCAAGAGGTTACGAGCAGTACTTC.

Notes on this clonotype: A much larger clone differs by one base, so this may be a read error. The chain combines TRBV20-1 with TRBJ1-6, with unresolved D. Trimming left V 1 base short and J 7 bases short, with 8 bases between. CDR3 length: 13 residues. From germline, CDR1 is DFQATT and CDR2 SNEGSKA (reference sequence). CDR3 in DNA: TGCAGTGCTAGAGGTCCCCGAAATTCACCCCTCCACTTT. This codes for CSARGPRNSPLHF.

This chain links TRBV7-8 with TRBJ2-5; 9 nucleotides line up with TRBD2. The CDR3 loop spans 17 amino acids. V was pared by 0 bases and J by 5 bases, with 10 bases of the junction left unmatched. Germline-derived CDR1 and CDR2 are SGHVS and FQNEAQ. The CDR3, as DNA: TGTGCCAGCAGCTTAGCTAGCGGGAGTGGCCCCCACGAGACCCAGTACTTC. Residues: CASSLASGSGPHETQYF.